This T cell receptor beta chain was found in a study of blood T cell repertoires in COVID-19. The data were produced by immunoSEQ multiplex PCR, yet TCRdb's version contains in-frame clones alone and is incomplete. The sample has around 370,000 clones, 70% to 90% seen once. Participants were aged about 18 to 89 years from more than 20 US areas. Cohorts were determined from participant-reported clinical history. The CDR3 is 13 amino acids. Germline assignment: CDR1 MGHDK and CDR2 SYGVNS. Unmatched junction bases numbered 11, after V lost 10 bases and J lost 7 bases. V and J are TRBV25-1 and TRBJ1-1, with 8 bases matching TRBD1. Input material: PBMCs or T cells enriched from blood (not recorded which). The receptor was isolated from a woman aged 18-30 years who had recovered from COVID-19. CDR3 sequence reads: CANHQQGEVEAFF. Here the CDR3 DNA reads TGTGCCAACCACCAACAGGGGGAGGTTGAAGCTTTCTTT.